A selection of T cell receptor beta chains follows, all from one sample in a study of cytomegalovirus exposure and HLA in healthy donors. Some clones are missing from TCRdb's copy, which holds only in-frame ones; the method was immunoSEQ multiplex PCR. The sample records 95,000 to 150,000 clones, roughly 82% being singletons. The sequenced sample was PBMCs. All receptors derive from a human donor in good health. Both conserved end residues are part of each CDR3. A D gene is named only where the DNA matches it firmly. Clone size is not always given. Where it is, it says once, few, many or a class for expanded clones.

clone size | J gene | V gene | D gene | CDR3 protein | CDR3 DNA
once | TRBJ1-3 | TRBV6-5 | TRBD1 | CASSYSTGADGNTIYF | TGTGCCAGCAGTTACTCGACAGGGGCGGACGGAAACACCATATATTTT
- | TRBJ1-5 | TRBV28 | TRBD1 | CASSFDRENNQPQHF | TGTGCCAGCAGTTTCGACAGGGAAAACAATCAGCCCCAGCATTTT
once | TRBJ2-7 | TRBV5-6 | - | CAGSLGGRGAYEQYF | TGTGCCGGCAGCTTGGGAGGCAGGGGAGCCTACGAGCAGTACTTC
once | TRBJ2-6 | TRBV6-5 | - | CASSLAGSYGANGLTF | TGTGCCAGCAGTTTAGCAGGGTCTTATGGGGCCAACGGCCTGACTTTC
- | TRBJ2-3 | TRBV5-1 | - | CASSPQAGRGDTQYF | TGCGCCAGCAGCCCCCAGGCGGGCCGAGGAGATACGCAGTATTTT
- | TRBJ1-2 | TRBV7-9 | TRBD1 | CASSRGQGGYGYTF | TGTGCCAGCAGCCGCGGACAGGGAGGGTATGGCTACACCTTC
- | TRBJ2-5 | TRBV19 | - | CASRSSGTPPETQYF | TGTGCCAGTAGGAGCTCAGGGACACCCCCAGAGACCCAGTACTTC
once | TRBJ2-5 | TRBV11-2 | TRBD1 | CASSSGTAQETQYF | TGTGCCAGCAGCTCCGGGACAGCACAAGAGACCCAGTACTTC
- | TRBJ2-7 | TRBV6-1 | - | CASSGPGRGNYEQYF | TGTGCCAGCAGTGGGCCCGGACGGGGAAACTACGAGCAGTACTTC
- | TRBJ2-3 | TRBV4-2 | TRBD1 | CASSQPDRGHTDTQYF | TGTGCCAGCAGCCAACCTGACAGGGGGCACACAGATACGCAGTATTTT
- | TRBJ2-7 | TRBV29-1 | TRBD2 | CSVVSGRFYEQYF | TGCAGCGTTGTTAGCGGGAGGTTCTACGAGCAGTACTTC
- | TRBJ2-1 | TRBV16 | - | CASTQRTDRAYNEQFF | TGTGCCAGCACTCAAAGGACGGACAGAGCCTACAATGAGCAGTTCTTC
- | TRBJ2-7 | TRBV11-3 | - | CASSLQGGPSYEQYF | TGTGCCAGCAGCTTACAGGGGGGCCCGTCCTACGAGCAGTACTTC
- | TRBJ2-1 | TRBV7-9 | - | CASSLLSGVFNEQFF | TGTGCCAGCAGCTTATTATCGGGAGTTTTCAATGAGCAGTTCTTC
- | TRBJ2-2 | TRBV5-1 | - | CASSYDTGTGELFF | TGCGCCAGCAGTTATGATACAGGGACCGGGGAGCTGTTTTTT
few | TRBJ1-1 | TRBV18 | - | CASSPLKGEMNTEAFF | TGTGCCAGCTCACCATTAAAGGGGGAAATGAACACTGAAGCTTTCTTT
few | TRBJ2-3 | TRBV6-6 | TRBD1 | CASSFPDRAGTQYF | TGTGCCAGCAGTTTCCCAGACAGGGCCGGAACGCAGTATTTT
- | TRBJ2-5 | TRBV10-1 | - | CASSESSNRGVETQYF | TGCGCCAGCAGTGAGTCTTCTAACCGGGGAGTGGAGACCCAGTACTTC
- | TRBJ2-3 | TRBV19 | - | CASSISSDTDTQYF | TGTGCCAGTAGTATTAGTAGCGACACAGATACGCAGTATTTT
- | TRBJ1-3 | TRBV29-1 | - | CSANRDTGNTIYF | TGCAGCGCCAACAGGGATACTGGAAACACCATATATTTT
- | TRBJ1-1 | TRBV23-1 | - | CASSQVVGWTANTEAFF | TGCGCCAGCAGTCAAGTTGTAGGATGGACAGCGAACACTGAAGCTTTCTTT
- | TRBJ2-6 | TRBV6-1 | - | CASSDQVAGANVLTF | TGTGCCAGCAGTGATCAGGTGGCGGGGGCCAACGTCCTGACTTTC
- | TRBJ2-2 | TRBV21-1 | - | CASSKGGTTNTGELFF | TGTGCCAGCAGCAAGGGAGGGACAACGAACACCGGGGAGCTGTTTTTT
- | TRBJ2-1 | TRBV9 | TRBD2 | CASSVSGGPGNEQFF | TGTGCCAGCAGCGTCTCGGGAGGGCCGGGCAATGAGCAGTTCTTC
- | TRBJ2-3 | TRBV29-1 | TRBD1 | CSAGTGVSTDTQYF | TGCAGCGCAGGGACAGGGGTGTCCACAGATACGCAGTATTTT
- | TRBJ2-7 | TRBV7-9 | - | CATRRDGSSYEQYF | TGTGCCACACGCAGGGACGGGAGCTCCTACGAGCAGTACTTC
- | TRBJ2-1 | TRBV18 | - | CASSPLAYPKTNEQFF | TGTGCCAGCTCACCTCTAGCATATCCCAAGACCAATGAGCAGTTCTTC
- | TRBJ2-5 | TRBV30 | TRBD2 | CAWSAYLLAGGLGTQYF | TGTGCCTGGAGTGCCTATCTACTAGCGGGAGGTTTAGGGACCCAGTACTTC
- | TRBJ2-2 | TRBV10-1 | TRBD2 | CASSDPLAGGLAGELFF | TGCGCCAGCAGTGACCCATTAGCGGGAGGTTTGGCCGGGGAGCTGTTTTTT
- | TRBJ2-2 | TRBV9 | TRBD2 | CASSPEGLAGEHGELFF | TGTGCCAGCAGCCCCGAAGGACTAGCGGGAGAACACGGGGAGCTGTTTTTT
- | TRBJ1-3 | TRBV28 | - | CASSPHGESSGNTIYF | TGTGCCAGCAGCCCCCACGGGGAGAGCTCTGGAAACACCATATATTTT
- | TRBJ2-7 | TRBV18 | TRBD2 | CASSPGLAGNEQYF | TGTGCCAGCTCGCCGGGACTAGCGGGAAACGAGCAGTACTTC
- | TRBJ2-7 | TRBV18 | TRBD2 | CASSPPGGTSGRGYEQYF | TGTGCCAGCTCACCACCCGGAGGGACTAGCGGGAGAGGCTACGAGCAGTACTTC
- | TRBJ1-4 | TRBV5-6 | TRBD1 | CASSYDRGREKLFF | TGTGCCAGCAGCTACGACAGGGGGCGTGAAAAACTGTTTTTT
few | TRBJ2-5 | TRBV29-1 | - | CSVEDSSLETQYF | TGCAGCGTTGAGGACAGTTCTCTCGAGACCCAGTACTTC
- | TRBJ2-3 | TRBV2 | TRBD2 | CASSVTGTSVGTDTQYF | TGTGCCAGCAGTGTAACCGGGACTAGCGTCGGCACAGATACGCAGTATTTT
- | TRBJ1-5 | TRBV6-1 | - | CASSLGTASNQPQHF | TGTGCCAGCAGCTTAGGTACAGCTAGCAATCAGCCCCAGCATTTT
- | TRBJ2-1 | TRBV6-6 | TRBD2 | CASSSWGLAEKNEQFF | TGTGCCAGCAGTTCCTGGGGACTAGCAGAAAAGAATGAGCAGTTCTTC
- | TRBJ2-7 | TRBV18 | TRBD1 | CASSLSRDSHYEQCF | TGTGCCAGCTCACTAAGCCGGGACAGCCACTACGAGCAGTGCTTC
- | TRBJ1-3 | TRBV2 | TRBD1 | CASRQGRDRQDTIYF | TGTGCCAGTCGACAGGGCCGGGATCGGCAAGACACCATATATTTT
- | TRBJ2-7 | TRBV28 | TRBD1 | CASSSPDRDYEQYF | TGTGCCAGCAGTTCCCCGGACAGGGACTACGAGCAGTACTTC
once | TRBJ2-5 | TRBV10-3 | TRBD2 | CAISRTSRDQETQYF | TGTGCCATCAGCCGGACTAGCAGAGACCAAGAGACCCAGTACTTC
- | TRBJ2-7 | TRBV7-7 | TRBD2 | CASSQKAGGEQYF | TGTGCTAGCAGCCAAAAAGCGGGAGGGGAGCAGTACTTC
- | TRBJ2-1 | TRBV15 | - | CATSDRLAANNEQFF | TGTGCCACCAGCGATCGACTTGCGGCGAATAATGAGCAGTTCTTC
- | TRBJ1-1 | TRBV7-2 | - | CASSPKMANTEAFF | TGTGCCAGCAGCCCAAAAATGGCGAACACTGAAGCTTTCTTT
- | TRBJ1-1 | TRBV28 | TRBD1 | CASSNSPGQGFAEAFF | TGTGCCAGCAGTAATAGCCCGGGACAGGGGTTCGCTGAAGCTTTCTTT
- | TRBJ2-6 | TRBV23-1 | - | CASSQSWVSGANGLTF | TGCGCCAGCAGTCAATCATGGGTATCAGGGGCCAACGGCCTGACTTTC
- | TRBJ2-3 | TRBV5-5 | - | CASSVSPSTDTQYF | TGTGCCAGCAGCGTAAGCCCTAGCACAGATACGCAGTATTTT